Shown below are 12 T cell receptor beta chains from a single sample sequenced in a study of blood T cell repertoires in COVID-19 (TCRdb year 2020). The receptor library was made with the immunoSEQ multiplex PCR assay. TCRdb holds this immuneACCESS table with in-frame rearrangements only. Some clones are missing; in checked studies, unresolved V genes explain under half, and the rest has no known cause. Present in this sample are 210,000 or so clones, under 90% of which were seen just once. The ten largest clones add up to 8% to 9% of the sample. The sample was PBMCs or T cells enriched from blood (not recorded which). These receptors all come from a woman aged 45-65 years with acute COVID-19.

This clone occurred a few times. The chain joins TRBV24-1 to TRBJ2-2, with 7 bases fitting TRBD1. The CDR3 length is 19 residues. Per the germline V gene, CDR1 is KGHDR and CDR2 is SFDVKD. V trimming: 4 bases; J trimming: 0 bases; junction bases outside the gene matches: 13. CDR3 region: CATSDSTVQGRTNTGELFF. The CDR3, as DNA: TGTGCCACCAGTGACTCGACTGTACAGGGGCGAACGAACACCGGGGAGCTGTTTTTT.

This sequence joins TRBV11-2 and TRBJ2-2, with a tentative D call TRBD2 (6 bases). Germline loops: CDR1 SGHAT, CDR2 FQNNGV. The V and J ends lost 5 bases and 7 bases respectively, with 17 bases between them. The length of the CDR3 is 15 residues. The CDR3 coding sequence is TGTGCCAGCAGCCCCCAGGCGGGGTTCTACGGGGAGCTGTTTTTT. Protein product: CASSPQAGFYGELFF.

The chain employs TRBV7-6 and TRBJ1-4; D call uncertain. The germline V and J ends were trimmed by 7 bases and 0 bases, with 12 bases remaining between them. Germline-derived CDR1 and CDR2 are SGHVS and FNYEAQ. This CDR3 is 15 amino acids long. The CDR3 protein is CASKSSPATNEKLFF. The DNA for the CDR3 is TGTGCCAGCAAATCCTCCCCAGCAACTAATGAAAAACTGTTTTTT.

CDR3 nucleotide sequence: TGTGCCGGGCGGGACGGACTTCACTATGGCTACACCTTC. Its protein product is CAGRDGLHYGYTF. The chain joins TRBV9 to TRBJ1-2; tentatively, D is TRBD1 (5 bases). Germline assignment: CDR1 SGDLS and CDR2 YYNGEE. CDR3 length: 13 amino acids. The V and J ends lost 10 bases and 3 bases respectively, with 16 bases between them.

The genes are TRBV9 and TRBJ2-2; no firm D call. The CDR3 runs 15 residues. The germline V gene encodes CDR1 SGDLS and CDR2 YYNGEE. Trimming removed 4 bases from V and 0 bases from J, with 10 bases in between. In DNA, the CDR3 is TGTGCCAGCAGCCCCCAGGTCTCGAACACCGGGGAGCTGTTTTTT. It specifies CASSPQVSNTGELFF.

This chain links TRBV7-6 with TRBJ2-2; 7 positions agree with TRBD2. CDR1 and CDR2 from the germline V gene are SGHVS and FNYEAQ. V shed 3 bases and J 6 bases; nucleotides not matched to a gene: 10. The CDR3 is 16 amino acids. The CDR3 protein is CASSLNSGLGAGELFF. In DNA form, the CDR3 reads TGTGCCAGCAGCTTGAACAGTGGACTAGGGGCCGGGGAGCTGTTTTTT.

The CDR3 here is CAISEGQSNQPQHF. In DNA form, the CDR3 reads TGTGCCATCAGCGAGGGACAGTCCAATCAGCCCCAGCATTTT. The V gene is TRBV10-3, the J gene TRBJ1-5; 7 bases agree with TRBD1. V lost 6 bases, J lost 3 bases, and 5 bases stayed unmatched. CDR3 length: 14 amino acids. Germline V gene lookup returns CDR1 ENHRY and CDR2 SYGVKD.

The chain couples TRBV30 to TRBJ1-2, with D maybe TRBD1 (6 bases). Germline CDR1 and CDR2: GTSNPN and SVGIG (reference sequence). This CDR3 spans 13 amino acids. V was clipped by 5 bases and J by 2 bases, with 12 bases between them. The CDR3 loop reads CAWSNQGNYGYTF. The CDR3 nucleotides read TGTGCCTGGTCCAATCAGGGGAACTATGGCTACACCTTC.

This rearrangement joins TRBV7-2 to TRBJ2-5; 9 positions match TRBD1. Germline CDR1 SGHTA, CDR2 FQGNSA. The V segment lost 4 bases and the J segment 1 base; nucleotides outside the gene matches: 4. The CDR3 is 15 residues long. The CDR3 nucleotides read TGTGCCAGCAGCTCGCAGGGACAGGGCCAAGAGACCCAGTACTTC. It is translated as CASSSQGQGQETQYF.

This chain uses TRBV2 with TRBJ2-2, with D perhaps TRBD1 (6 bases). Germline V gives CDR1 SNHLY, CDR2 FYNNEI. Trimming left V 7 bases short and J 7 bases short, with 19 bases between. CDR3 size: 15 residues. DNA for the CDR3: TGTGCCAGCATCGACAGGCCGATGACGCTCGGGGAGCTGTTTTTT. Protein product: CASIDRPMTLGELFF.

This chain joins TRBV18 and TRBJ1-3; TRBD1 is a possible D gene (5 bases). Germline V gene sequence: CDR1 KGHSH, CDR2 LQKENI. This CDR3 contains 14 residues. V was shortened by 3 bases and J by 8 bases, with 14 bases between the two germline ends. The CDR3 DNA reads as TGTGCCAGCTCACCGGGGCCCCAGACTCACACCATATATTTT. It translates to CASSPGPQTHTIYF. Looking up the rest from reference TRBV18 and TRBJ1-3 gives the full variable domain: NAGVMQNPRHLVRRRGQEARLRCSPMKGHSHVYWYRQLPEEGLKFMVYLQKENIIDESGMPKERFSAEFPKEGPSILRIQQVVRGDSAAYFCASSPGPQTHTIYFGEGSWLTVV.

As for this clone: The germline gene is not matched at one end of the junction; a read error may be the cause. V usage is TRBV7-7 and J usage is TRBJ2-7; TRBD2 aligns across 7 bases. Germline CDR1 SSHAT, CDR2 FNYEAQ (reference sequence). The length of the CDR3 is 13 residues. CDR3 in amino acids: CASSSGEPYEQYF. CDR3 coding DNA: TGTGCTAGCAGCAGCGGGGAGCCCTACGAGCAGTACTTC.